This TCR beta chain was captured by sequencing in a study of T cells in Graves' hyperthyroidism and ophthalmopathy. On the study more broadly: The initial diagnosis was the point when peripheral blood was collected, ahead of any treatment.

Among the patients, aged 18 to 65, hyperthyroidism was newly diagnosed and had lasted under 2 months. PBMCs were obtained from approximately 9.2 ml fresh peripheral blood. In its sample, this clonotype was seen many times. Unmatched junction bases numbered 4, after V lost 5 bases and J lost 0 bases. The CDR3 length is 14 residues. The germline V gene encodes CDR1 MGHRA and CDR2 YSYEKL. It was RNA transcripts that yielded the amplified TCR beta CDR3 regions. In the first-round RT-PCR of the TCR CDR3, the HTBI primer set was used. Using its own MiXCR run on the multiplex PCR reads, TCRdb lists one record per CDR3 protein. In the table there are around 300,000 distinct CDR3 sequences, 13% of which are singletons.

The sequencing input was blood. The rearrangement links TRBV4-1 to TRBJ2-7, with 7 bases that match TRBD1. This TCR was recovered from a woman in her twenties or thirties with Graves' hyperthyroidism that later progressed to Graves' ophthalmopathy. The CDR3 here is CASSVRDSSYEQYF. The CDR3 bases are TGCGCCAGCAGCGTCCGGGACAGCTCCTACGAGCAGTACTTC.